This T cell receptor beta chain stems from a study of T cells in Graves' hyperthyroidism and ophthalmopathy. Germline values: CDR1 KGHDR, CDR2 SFDVKD. This CDR3 has 16 amino acids. J gave up 1 base and V 4 bases, and 2 bases lay outside the gene matches. Graves' hyperthyroidism without ophthalmopathy progression within 18 months was termed stable. Each patient was aged 18 to 65 and had newly diagnosed hyperthyroidism of under 2 months' duration. Whole-study results and caveats: Ophthalmopathy got predicted by the model a median approximately 6.4 months before its onset. Blood also showed most of the thyroid clonotypes that were expanded above 0.001.

Amplification yielded TCR beta CDR3 regions, with RNA transcripts as the source. HTBI primers were employed in a first-round RT-PCR of the TCR CDR3. TCRdb re-called the multiplex PCR reads with MiXCR, one entry per CDR3 protein. The sample has 500,000 to 650,000 distinct CDR3 sequences; approximately 15% are singletons. In the case of this clonotype: The antigen is not known.

The chain combines TRBV24-1 with TRBJ2-3; 12 bases align to TRBD2. The clonotype comes from a woman aged 40 to 55 with Graves' hyperthyroidism. Material for sequencing was blood. In DNA, the CDR3 is TGTGCCACCAGTGACACTAGCGGGGGGCGCACAGATACGCAGTATTTT. It specifies CATSDTSGGRTDTQYF.